Below, one T cell receptor beta chain is given with its context. These data come from a study of blood T cell repertoires in COVID-19. Across the whole study: Donors in the United States, Italy and Spain gave samples during acute or convalescent COVID-19. The analysed material was cDNA or gDNA that came from T cells, B-cell-depleted T cells, or PBMCs.

As handled by the study authors: Nucleated cell number was recorded as an estimate derived from reference gene primer amplification. Produced via immunoSEQ multiplex PCR; TCRdb's table is partial and in-frame only. The V and J calls and clone size are taken from that table; D and trimming were inferred from the DNA. The sample includes 250,000 or so clones, 80% to 95% of them seen just once. The CDR3 runs 15 residues. From germline, CDR1 is SEHNR and CDR2 FQNEAQ (reference sequence). J gave up 13 bases and V 0 bases, and 8 bases lay outside the gene matches. Self-reported history from a screening survey and questionnaire set each donor's cohort.

This TCR was recovered from a man aged 40-50 years who had been exposed to COVID-19. The rearrangement links TRBV7-9 to TRBJ2-1; 11 positions match TRBD2. Sequenced input: PBMCs or T cells enriched from blood (not recorded which). The CDR3: CASSLASLAGVGQFF. As DNA, the CDR3 is TGTGCCAGCAGCTTAGCATCACTAGCGGGAGTAGGACAGTTCTTC.